This TCR beta chain emerged from a study of beta chain features in type 1 diabetes. General study results and limits: All four CD4+ subsets from Type 1 diabetes patients carried moderately but significantly shorter TCRB CDR3s. The naive, central memory and Treg TCRB repertoires showed an apparent similarity that was greater among patients than among healthy donors.

Germline V lookup: CDR1 SGDLS, CDR2 YYNGEE. With V trimmed by 2 bases and J by 3 bases, 12 bases remained unmatched. The CDR3 spans 17 residues. What was sequenced were expressed TCRB transcripts, since all of the isolated RNA had been reverse transcribed. Approximately 3.6 million reads per sample on average were obtained from naive, central memory and regulatory T cell samples. Generated by immunoSEQ multiplex PCR, the TCRdb table keeps only in-frame clones and is missing some. The table lists approximately 300,000 clones, about 11% of them singletons. In regard to this clone: Its specificity is unknown.

Around 100 mL of blood, on average, came from one heparinised draw per donor. The receptor was isolated from a woman aged 25 to 39 in good health. Sequenced: naive CD4+ T cells from blood. The chain links TRBV9 to TRBJ2-7, with TRBD2 matching over 9 bases. This CDR3 reads CASSVTWDSGSVYEQYF. As DNA, the CDR3 is TGTGCCAGCAGCGTCACCTGGGATAGCGGGAGTGTCTACGAGCAGTACTTC.